The next 19 T cell receptor beta chains were all read from a single sample in a study of blood T cell repertoires in COVID-19 (dated by TCRdb to 2020 to 2022). The library was built by means of the immunoSEQ multiplex PCR assay. TCRdb mirrors the immuneACCESS table, restricted to in-frame sequences. Some clones are absent from its copies; in checked studies, under half trace to an unresolved V gene, and the reason for the others is unknown. The sample table lists around 420,000 clones, roughly 90% of them with a count of one. The ten largest make up around 2% of the sample. The sequenced material came from PBMCs or T cells enriched from blood (not recorded which). Source of these receptors: a woman aged 40 to 50 with acute COVID-19.

The CDR3 sequence: CASSYSNGREFYGYTF. The CDR3 DNA reads as TGTGCCAGCAGTTACTCGAATGGGAGAGAATTCTATGGCTACACCTTC. The chain is built from TRBV6-5 and TRBJ1-2, with D unresolved. The V gene lost 0 bases and the J gene lost 4 bases, with 15 bases spanning the gap. The CDR3 consists of 16 residues. In germline, CDR1 is MNHEY, CDR2 SVGAGI.

This chain uses TRBV10-3 with TRBJ2-7, with 9 bases identical to TRBD1. The length of the CDR3 is 15 residues. With V trimmed by 4 bases and J by 2 bases, 6 bases remained unmatched. In germline, CDR1 is ENHRY, CDR2 SYGVKD. CDR3 DNA sequence: TGTGCCATCAGTGGTTCGGGACAGGGAGCCTACGAGCAGTACTTC. Residues: CAISGSGQGAYEQYF.

The chain uses TRBV13 and TRBJ2-7, with TRBD1 matching over 9 bases. Germline lookup yields CDR1 PRHDT and CDR2 FYEKMQ (reference sequence). After removal of 5 bases from V and 8 bases from J, the junction contained 22 bases not matched to a gene. The CDR3 extends over 18 amino acids. CDR3 protein: CASSPDSGTGSPTLQQYF. The CDR3 DNA reads as TGTGCCAGCAGCCCGGACTCCGGGACAGGGAGTCCAACCCTTCAGCAGTACTTC.

In its sample, this clone was seen a few times. The chain uses TRBV5-8 and TRBJ1-5; TRBD1 is a possible D gene (6 bases). Trimming pared 4 bases from V and 1 base from J, leaving 12 bases between. Germline loops: CDR1 SGHTS, CDR2 YDEGEE. CDR3 length equals 15 residues. CDR3 amino acids: CASSLSGVSNQPQHF. In nucleotides, the CDR3 is TGTGCCAGCAGCCTGTCAGGGGTCAGCAATCAGCCCCAGCATTTT.

The chain combines TRBV7-9 with TRBJ1-3; perhaps TRBD1 as D (5 bases). The CDR3 spans 13 residues. Trimming removed 3 bases at V and 4 bases at J, with 7 bases between. Germline V gene lookup returns CDR1 SEHNR and CDR2 FQNEAQ (reference sequence). CDR3 nucleotides: TGTGCCAGCAGCTTTCAGGGAGGAAACACCATATATTTT. As protein: CASSFQGGNTIYF. Using reference TRBV7-9 and TRBJ1-3 for the parts outside the CDR3, the full variable domain is DTGVSQNPRHKITKRGQNVTFRCDPISEHNRLYWYRQTLGQGPEFLTYFQNEAQLEKSRLLSDRFSAERPKGSFSTLEIQRTEQGDSAMYLCASSFQGGNTIYFGEGSWLTVV.

The chain uses TRBV4-1 and TRBJ2-3; 9 bases are shared with TRBD1. V was pared by 7 bases and J by 9 bases, with 5 bases of the junction left unmatched. CDR1 MGHRA and CDR2 YSYEKL come from the germline V gene. CDR3 size: 12 residues. The CDR3 region has the DNA TGCGCCAGCACCTCCGGGACAGGGACGCAGTATTTT. Translation: CASTSGTGTQYF.

The gene calls are TRBV28 and TRBJ1-2; 7 nucleotides align to TRBD1. V lost 3 bases and J lost 6; bases outside the gene matches: 10. The CDR3 runs to 15 residues. From germline, CDR1 is MDHEN and CDR2 SYDVKM. The CDR3 nucleotides are TGTGCCAGCAGTTTTCAGATGACAGGGATCGATGGCTACACCTTC. As protein: CASSFQMTGIDGYTF.

This clone has only a few counts. V usage is TRBV7-9 and J usage is TRBJ1-2; 7 bases map to TRBD1. J was trimmed by 4 bases and V by 6 bases; bases with no gene match: 8. The CDR3 has 14 amino acids. The germline V gene encodes CDR1 SEHNR and CDR2 FQNEAQ (reference sequence). CDR3 in amino acids: CASSLGQQFYGYTF. CDR3 bases: TGTGCCAGCAGTTTGGGACAGCAGTTCTATGGCTACACCTTC.

This chain links TRBV5-5 with TRBJ1-2; no clear D. Trimming stripped 1 base from V and 1 base from J, with 11 bases between. Germline CDR1 and CDR2: SGHKS and YYEKEE (reference sequence). There are 15 residues in the CDR3. CDR3 bases: TGTGCCAGCAGCTTGAATGGAGTTTTTAACTATGGCTACACCTTC. This codes for CASSLNGVFNYGYTF.

The V gene is TRBV9, the J gene TRBJ2-3, with 7 bases aligning to TRBD1. The CDR3 spans 15 residues. Unmatched junction bases numbered 7, after V lost 4 bases and J lost 2 bases. The germline V gene has CDR1 SGDLS and CDR2 YYNGEE. CDR3 in amino acids: CASSPGTAPTDTQYF. CDR3 bases: TGTGCCAGCAGCCCTGGGACAGCGCCCACAGATACGCAGTATTTT. The full variable domain, with the rest looked up from reference TRBV9 and TRBJ2-3, is DSGVTQTPKHLITATGQRVTLRCSPRSGDLSVYWYQQSLDQGLQFLIQYYNGEERAKGNILERFSAQQFPDLHSELNLSSLELGDSALYFCASSPGTAPTDTQYFGPGTRLTVL.

With regard to this clone: Other nucleotide sequences from this sample produce the same CDR3. CDR3 DNA sequence: TGTGCCAGTAGTATAGAACGACAGGGCCCCTATGGCTACACCTTC. Translation gives CASSIERQGPYGYTF. The chain recombines TRBV19 with TRBJ1-2; 7 bases match TRBD1. Germline V gene sequence: CDR1 LNHDA, CDR2 SQIVND (reference sequence). V gave up 0 bases and J gave up 4 bases; unmatched junction bases: 5. The CDR3 totals 15 residues.

DNA for the CDR3: TGCGCCAGCAGCCACCCAGGACAGGGGACTGGAAACACCATATATTTT. Amino acid sequence: CASSHPGQGTGNTIYF. The rearrangement joins TRBV4-1 to TRBJ1-3, with 9 bases lining up with TRBD1. The CDR3 is made up of 16 amino acids. Trimming cost V 3 bases and J 2 bases; bases outside gene matches: 5. Germline-derived CDR1 and CDR2 are MGHRA and YSYEKL.

The J gene is TRBJ1-6, the V gene TRBV3-1 (or the pseudogene TRBV3-2); 11 bases align to TRBD1. Germline CDR1 is LGHDT and CDR2 is YNNKEL (reference sequence). The ends lost 0 bases at V and 8 bases at J; junction bases unmatched: 6. CDR3 length: 17 residues. The CDR3 here is CASSQERTGGRDSPLHF. CDR3 DNA: TGTGCCAGCAGCCAAGAGAGGACAGGGGGCCGGGATTCACCCCTCCACTTT.

Points on this clone: This CDR3 is also generated by other DNA sequences in the sample. The rearrangement links TRBV19 to TRBJ1-2; tentative D call: TRBD1 (6 bases). Germline V lookup: CDR1 LNHDA, CDR2 SQIVND (reference sequence). V gave up 3 bases and J gave up 7 bases, with 9 bases separating them. The CDR3 has 12 amino acids. DNA of the CDR3: TGTGCCAGTAGTATGGGGGCTCGTGGCTACACCTTC. It yields the protein CASSMGARGYTF.

This chain links TRBV25-1 with TRBJ1-2; D ambiguous. CDR1 MGHDK and CDR2 SYGVNS come from the germline V gene. Between the trimmed V and J ends, which lost 7 bases and 6 bases, there was a span of 9 bases. This CDR3 is 11 amino acids long. CDR3 nucleotide sequence: TGTGCCAGCACCCCGAGGCATGGCTACACCTTC. It specifies CASTPRHGYTF.

This clone has only one observation. The chain carries TRBV7-9 and TRBJ2-3; TRBD2 matches at 8 bases. From germline, CDR1 is SEHNR and CDR2 FQNEAQ (reference sequence). With 0 bases clipped from V and 2 bases from J, the junction kept 4 bases outside the gene matches. There are 16 residues in the CDR3. The CDR3 protein is CASSLAWRGATDTQYF. Here the CDR3 DNA reads TGTGCCAGCAGCTTAGCGTGGCGGGGGGCCACAGATACGCAGTATTTT. Drawing the rest from reference TRBV7-9 and TRBJ2-3, the complete variable domain is DTGVSQNPRHKITKRGQNVTFRCDPISEHNRLYWYRQTLGQGPEFLTYFQNEAQLEKSRLLSDRFSAERPKGSFSTLEIQRTEQGDSAMYLCASSLAWRGATDTQYFGPGTRLTVL.

This chain uses TRBV5-6 with TRBJ1-5; 9 nucleotides agree with TRBD1. This CDR3 comprises 15 residues. The ends lost 3 bases at V and 3 bases at J; junction bases unmatched: 4. Germline CDR1 SGHDT, CDR2 YYEEEE. In DNA form, the CDR3 reads TGTGCCAGCAGCTCCGGGACAGGGACCAATCAGCCCCAGCATTTT. It specifies CASSSGTGTNQPQHF. The full variable domain, completed using reference TRBV5-6 and TRBJ1-5, is DAGVTQSPTHLIKTRGQQVTLRCSPKSGHDTVSWYQQALGQGPQFIFQYYEEEERQRGNFPDRFSGHQFPNYSSELNVNALLLGDSALYLCASSSGTGTNQPQHFGDGTRLSIL.

The V and J genes are TRBV6-5 and TRBJ1-6; D not certain. Trimming shortened V by 2 bases and J by 6 bases, and 11 bases separated the two germline ends. Per the germline V gene, CDR1 is MNHEY and CDR2 is SVGAGI. The CDR3 runs 15 residues. DNA of the CDR3: TGTGCCAGCAGTTACAATCGGGGTAGTAATTCACCCCTCCACTTT. Amino acid sequence: CASSYNRGSNSPLHF.

This chain uses TRBV5-1 with TRBJ1-5; D is undetermined. The germline V and J ends were trimmed by 0 bases and 0 bases, with 4 bases remaining between them. Germline assignment: CDR1 SGHRS and CDR2 YFSETQ. The CDR3 has 14 amino acids. The CDR3 reads CASSLDNSNQPQHF. For the CDR3, the DNA is TGCGCCAGCAGCTTGGATAATAGCAATCAGCCCCAGCATTTT.